The T cell receptor (beta chain) described here comes from a study of blood T cell repertoires in COVID-19. Only in-frame clones appear in the TCRdb table, and some are missing; sequencing was by immunoSEQ multiplex PCR. The sample yields 250,000 to 300,000 clones, around 80% seen once. The CDR3 runs 16 residues. From germline, CDR1 is MGHRA and CDR2 YSYEKL. Trimming took 4 bases from V and 0 from J, leaving 10 bases between them. The receptor was isolated from a man aged 30 to 39 with acute COVID-19. The rearrangement links TRBV4-1 to TRBJ1-6; weak D call: TRBD1 (5 bases). Sequencing input: PBMCs or T cells enriched from blood (not recorded which). CDR3 protein: CASSPRGSSYNSPLHF. In DNA, the CDR3 is TGCGCCAGCAGCCCCCGGGGGTCCTCCTATAATTCACCCCTCCACTTT.